Included here is one T cell receptor (beta chain) sequence, with context. Its antigen has not been determined. Base quality data are lacking; no much larger clone is found one base away. The CDR3 regions of human TCRbeta chains were analyzed by immunosequencing. Concerning the study's data processing: Repertoire TCRs were matched against a reference library of SARS-CoV-2-specific TCRs generated with the MIRA antigen-specificity platform. Breadth was defined as the fraction of unique TCRs that were SARS-CoV-2-associated. Depth was defined as the fraction of total T cells that were SARS-CoV-2-associated. Using the MIRA data, each spike-specific TCR was mapped to the spike region that the TCR reacts to and placed in a CD4 or CD8 class. Log10-transformed breadth and depth values were compared by one-way ANOVA with Sidak's multiple comparisons tests. The table was pulled from immuneACCESS by TCRdb, which kept in-frame rearrangements only. Such tables lose some clones; where checked, under half of the loss comes from unresolved V genes, and the rest has no known cause. Clone size and V and J calls were adopted from that table, with D and trimming inferred from the DNA. Counted in this sample were about 150,000 clones; about 86% of them appeared once. The ten largest clonotypes hold about 5.4% of the sample.

The data are from a study of T cell responses to AZD1222 COVID-19 vaccine listed by TCRdb under 2021. In the study overall: TCR sequencing covered 230 or so trial participants: 200 to 220 given two doses of AZD1222 and about 26 given two doses of MenACWY control vaccine. Trial participants were enrolled by age into 18-55, 56-69 and 70-plus year subgroups, with roughly 150, 30 and 60 TCR-sequenced participants respectively.

Taken from the germline V gene, the CDR1 and CDR2 loops are SGHRS and YFSETQ. V lost 4 bases and J lost 6 bases, and the count of bases not matched to a germline gene is 4. From the cysteine through the phenylalanine, the CDR3 covers 13 amino acids. The entry retains the CDR3 DNA only, 39 bases that are in frame from base 1. Broad study findings and their caveats: In the small 56-69-year group, the increase in depth fell short of significance, most likely because of low power. After two AZD1222 doses, both the breadth and the depth of spike-specific TCRs were significantly higher than at day 0 and than in MenACWY recipients. Epitopes outside the regions mutated in the B.1.351 and B.1.1.7 variants were reportedly recognized by nearly half of the unique spike-specific TCRs. Only five or six AZD1222 recipients were SARS-CoV-2 seropositive at baseline, limiting conclusions about previously exposed vaccinees. Most participants were white British and females outnumbered males, and the authors suggested that clonal diversity may have been underestimated. Because no day 14 peak-response samples were available, the repertoires could be characterized only after the peak T cell response. The whole spike protein was spanned by vaccine-associated CD4 TCRs, and dominant responses were seen in regions 160-218 and 743-854.

The time point tag for this specimen amounts to: about 28 days (+/-7) after the second vaccine dose. AZD1222 recipients given second doses at about 4 weeks or at about 12 weeks were pooled, since spike-specific TCR depth and breadth were not found to differ between the two schedules. Vaccinee samples were obtained from the UK trials COV001 and COV002, which included a single-blind randomized controlled phase 2/3 trial of AZD1222 (ChAdOx1 nCoV-19) in healthy adults. For TCRbeta chain sequencing, PBMC samples were collected from trial participants at day 0 and at day 28 after the second dose. This clonotype was sampled from an adult who received the AZD1222 COVID-19 vaccine. The sample consisted of peripheral blood, taken 28 days after the second AZD1222 dose. Rearrangement joined TRBV5-1 to TRBJ2-1; TRBD1 lines up with 7 middle nucleotides. The CDR3 loop reads CASSTGQFNEQFF. The DNA sequence follows: TGCGCCAGCAGCACGGGACAGTTCAATGAGCAGTTCTTC.